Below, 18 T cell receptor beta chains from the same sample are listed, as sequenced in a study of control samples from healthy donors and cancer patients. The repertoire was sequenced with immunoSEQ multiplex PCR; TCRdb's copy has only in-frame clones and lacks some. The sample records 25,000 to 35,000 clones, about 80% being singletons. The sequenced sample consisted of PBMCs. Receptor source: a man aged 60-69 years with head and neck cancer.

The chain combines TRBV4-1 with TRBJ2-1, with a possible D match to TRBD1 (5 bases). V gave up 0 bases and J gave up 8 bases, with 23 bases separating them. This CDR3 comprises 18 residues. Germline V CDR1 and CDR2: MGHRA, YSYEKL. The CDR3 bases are TGCGCCAGCAGCCAAGATAGGGGCAGGGTTAGTTCTCGGGATGAGCAGTTCTTC. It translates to CASSQDRGRVSSRDEQFF.

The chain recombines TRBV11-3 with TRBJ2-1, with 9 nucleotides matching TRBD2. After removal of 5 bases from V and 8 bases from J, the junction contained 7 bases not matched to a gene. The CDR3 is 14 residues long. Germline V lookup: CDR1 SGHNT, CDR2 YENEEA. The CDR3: CASSARTSEYEQFF. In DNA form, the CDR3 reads TGTGCCAGCAGCGCGCGGACTAGCGAGTATGAGCAGTTCTTC. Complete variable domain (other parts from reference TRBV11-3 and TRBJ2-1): EAGVVQSPRYKIIEKKQPVAFWCNPISGHNTLYWYLQNLGQGPELLIRYENEEAVDDSQLPKDRFSAERLKGVDSTLKIQPAELGDSAVYLCASSARTSEYEQFFGPGTRLTVL.

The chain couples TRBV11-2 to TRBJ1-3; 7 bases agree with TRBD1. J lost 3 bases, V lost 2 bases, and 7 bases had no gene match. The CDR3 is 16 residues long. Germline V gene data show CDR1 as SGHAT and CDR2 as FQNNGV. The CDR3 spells CASSLTQGVGGNTIYF. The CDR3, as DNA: TGTGCCAGCAGCTTAACGCAGGGGGTCGGTGGAAACACCATATATTTT.

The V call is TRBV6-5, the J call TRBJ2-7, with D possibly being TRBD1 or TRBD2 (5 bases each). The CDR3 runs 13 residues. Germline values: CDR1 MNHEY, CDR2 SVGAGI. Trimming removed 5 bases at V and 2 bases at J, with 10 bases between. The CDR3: CASSQGSAYEQYF. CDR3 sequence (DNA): TGTGCCAGCAGTCAGGGTAGCGCCTACGAGCAGTACTTC.

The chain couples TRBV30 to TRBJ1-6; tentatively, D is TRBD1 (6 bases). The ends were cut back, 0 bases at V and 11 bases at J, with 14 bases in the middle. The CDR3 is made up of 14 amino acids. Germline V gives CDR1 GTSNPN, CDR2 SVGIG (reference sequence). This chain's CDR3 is CAWSVPGGDAPLHF. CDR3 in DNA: TGTGCCTGGAGTGTACCTGGGGGCGATGCACCCCTCCACTTT.

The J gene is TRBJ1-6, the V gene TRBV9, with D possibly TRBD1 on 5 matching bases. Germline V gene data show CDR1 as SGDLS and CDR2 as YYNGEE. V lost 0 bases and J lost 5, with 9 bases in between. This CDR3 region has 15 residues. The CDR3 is CASSVVDSHNSPLHF. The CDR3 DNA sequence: TGTGCCAGCAGCGTAGTTGACAGCCATAATTCACCCCTCCACTTT.

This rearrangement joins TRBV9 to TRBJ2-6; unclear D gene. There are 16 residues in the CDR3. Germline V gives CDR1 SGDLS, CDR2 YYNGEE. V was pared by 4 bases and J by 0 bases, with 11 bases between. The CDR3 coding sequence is TGTGCCAGCAGCCCCACGGTGGTCTCTGGGGCCAACGTCCTGACTTTC. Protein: CASSPTVVSGANVLTF.

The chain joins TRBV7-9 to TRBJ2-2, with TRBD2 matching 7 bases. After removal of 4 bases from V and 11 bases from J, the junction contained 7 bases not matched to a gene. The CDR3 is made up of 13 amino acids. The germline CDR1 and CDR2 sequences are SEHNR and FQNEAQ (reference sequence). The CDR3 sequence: CASSYPSGFELFF. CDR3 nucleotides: TGTGCCAGCAGCTACCCTAGCGGCTTCGAGCTGTTTTTT. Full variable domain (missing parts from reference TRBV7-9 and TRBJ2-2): DTGVSQNPRHKITKRGQNVTFRCDPISEHNRLYWYRQTLGQGPEFLTYFQNEAQLEKSRLLSDRFSAERPKGSFSTLEIQRTEQGDSAMYLCASSYPSGFELFFGEGSRLTVL.

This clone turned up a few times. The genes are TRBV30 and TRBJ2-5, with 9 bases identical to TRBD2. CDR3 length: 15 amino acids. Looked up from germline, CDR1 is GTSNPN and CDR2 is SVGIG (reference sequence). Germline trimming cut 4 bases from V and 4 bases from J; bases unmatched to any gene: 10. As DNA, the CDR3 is TGTGCCTGGATAGCGGCGGGAGGGCCCAGAGAGACCCAGTACTTC. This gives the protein CAWIAAGGPRETQYF.

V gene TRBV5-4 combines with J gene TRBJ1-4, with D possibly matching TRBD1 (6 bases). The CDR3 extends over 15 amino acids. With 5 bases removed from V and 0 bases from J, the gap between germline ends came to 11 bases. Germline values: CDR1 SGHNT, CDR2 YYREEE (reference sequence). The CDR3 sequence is CASRPGHSTNEKLFF. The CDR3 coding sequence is TGTGCCAGCAGACCGGGACACTCAACTAATGAAAAACTGTTTTTT.

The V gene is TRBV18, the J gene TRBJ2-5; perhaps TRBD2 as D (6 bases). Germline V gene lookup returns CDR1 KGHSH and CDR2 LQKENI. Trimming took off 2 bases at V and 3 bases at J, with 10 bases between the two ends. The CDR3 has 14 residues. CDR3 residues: CASSPVGLKETQYF. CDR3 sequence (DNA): TGTGCCAGCTCACCAGTGGGACTCAAAGAGACCCAGTACTTC.

The CDR3 region has the DNA TGCGCCAGCAGCCAAGATAGGGGCGGTGGCTACACCTTC. Translating gives CASSQDRGGGYTF. V and J are TRBV4-3 and TRBJ1-2; perhaps TRBD1 as D (5 bases). The germline V gene encodes CDR1 LGHNA and CDR2 YSLEER. The ends were cut back, 0 bases at V and 7 bases at J, with 9 bases in the middle. The CDR3 loop spans 13 amino acids.

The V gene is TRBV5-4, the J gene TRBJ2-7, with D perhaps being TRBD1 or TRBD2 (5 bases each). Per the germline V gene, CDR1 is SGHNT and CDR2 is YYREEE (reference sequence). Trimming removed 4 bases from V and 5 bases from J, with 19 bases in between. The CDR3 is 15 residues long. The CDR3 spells CASSTPGTTYDEQYF. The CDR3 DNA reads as TGTGCCAGCAGCACACCCGGGACCACTTATGACGAGCAGTACTTC.

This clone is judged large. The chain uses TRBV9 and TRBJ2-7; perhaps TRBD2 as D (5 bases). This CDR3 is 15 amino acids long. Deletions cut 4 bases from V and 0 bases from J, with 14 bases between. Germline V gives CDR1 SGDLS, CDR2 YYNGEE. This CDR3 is CASSPETGSSYEQYF. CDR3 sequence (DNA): TGTGCCAGCAGCCCTGAGACGGGGTCCTCCTACGAGCAGTACTTC. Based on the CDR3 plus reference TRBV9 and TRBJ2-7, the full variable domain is DSGVTQTPKHLITATGQRVTLRCSPRSGDLSVYWYQQSLDQGLQFLIQYYNGEERAKGNILERFSAQQFPDLHSELNLSSLELGDSALYFCASSPETGSSYEQYFGPGTRLTVT.

The CDR3 reads CASSLTTMQETQYF. The CDR3 nucleotides read TGTGCCAGCAGCTTAACTACTATGCAAGAGACCCAGTACTTC. V is TRBV7-3 and J is TRBJ2-5, with D unresolved. CDR1 and CDR2 from the germline V gene are SGHTA and FQGTGA. The CDR3 length is 14 residues. Deletions cut 0 bases from V and 2 bases from J, with 7 bases between.

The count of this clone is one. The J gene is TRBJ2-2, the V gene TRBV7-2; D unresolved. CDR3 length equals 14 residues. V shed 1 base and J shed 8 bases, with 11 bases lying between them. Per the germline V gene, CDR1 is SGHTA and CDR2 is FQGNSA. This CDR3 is CASSLDTSRGELFF. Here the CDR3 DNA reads TGTGCCAGCAGCTTAGACACGTCGAGGGGGGAGCTGTTTTTT.

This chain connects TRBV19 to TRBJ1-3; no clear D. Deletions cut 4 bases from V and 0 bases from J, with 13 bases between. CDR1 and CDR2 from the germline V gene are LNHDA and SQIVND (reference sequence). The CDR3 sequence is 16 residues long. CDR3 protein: CASSTLGGSSGNTIYF. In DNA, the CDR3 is TGTGCCAGTAGTACCCTCGGAGGGAGCTCTGGAAACACCATATATTTT.

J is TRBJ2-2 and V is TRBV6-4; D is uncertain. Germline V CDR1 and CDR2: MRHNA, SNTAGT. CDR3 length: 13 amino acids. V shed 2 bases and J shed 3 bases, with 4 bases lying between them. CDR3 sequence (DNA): TGTGCCAGCAGTGACAGGGACACCGGGGAGCTGTTTTTT. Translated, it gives CASSDRDTGELFF.